This TCR beta chain was observed in a study of spatial heterogeneity in lung cancer. The wider study: For the average unique TCR and UMI combination, more than ten occurrences appeared in raw reads.

This clonotype was detected many times. Its antigen is undetermined. Indicated time point: sample taken at primary tumor resection. The cohort: roughly 72 early-stage, untreated non-small cell lung cancer patients. TCRdb called the 5' RACE reads again in MiXCR, with one record for every CDR3 protein. The table shows 20,000 to 30,000 distinct CDR3 sequences, with roughly 8.6% occurring only once. General observations from the study: Expanded intratumoral alpha and beta TCR counts tracked tumor mutation counts. Coverage estimated for tumor T cells reached about 7% for alpha chains and about 12% for beta chains.

The length of the CDR3 is 14 residues. Per the germline V gene, CDR1 is SGHRS and CDR2 is YFSETQ. The V end lost 3 bases, the J end lost 3 bases, and 12 bases lay between the germline ends. The receptor was derived from a male donor with early-stage non-small cell lung cancer. The source material was lung tumor tissue, sampled at surgery. The chain uses TRBV5-1 and TRBJ1-1; weak D call: TRBD1 (6 bases). The chain's CDR3 is CASSSRGKDTEAFF. The CDR3 coding sequence is TGCGCCAGCAGCTCCAGGGGTAAGGACACTGAAGCTTTCTTT.